The TCR beta chain described here comes from a study of blood T cells in healthy people across ages. The CDR3 totals 15 residues. Trimming took off 0 bases at V and 3 bases at J, with 13 bases between the two ends. Germline V gene sequence: CDR1 SGHTS, CDR2 YDEGEE. The second PCR ran roughly 6 to 11 cycles with a sample-barcoded 5' primer and J-beta primers. Tagging of each cDNA molecule was performed by a template-switch adaptor with 12 random nucleotides. Using its own MiXCR run on the 5' RACE reads, TCRdb lists one record per CDR3 protein. The data hold around 940,000 distinct CDR3 sequences, with approximately 50% observed a single time. In regard to this clonotype: Antigen unknown.

Whole-study findings and limits: Higher diversity, along with more naive CD4+ cells, distinguished long-lived donors from aged donors.

Every sample gave at least 5 micrograms of total RNA when it was extracted. This sequence joins TRBV5-8 and TRBJ2-7; unclear D gene. This receptor was identified in a woman aged 55-70 years in good health. Sequenced sample: blood. The CDR3 loop reads CASSLEGRTNYEQYF. The CDR3 DNA reads as TGTGCCAGCAGCTTGGAGGGCAGAACAAACTACGAGCAGTACTTC.